This T cell receptor beta chain was obtained from a study of T cells in Graves' hyperthyroidism and ophthalmopathy (dated by TCRdb to the late 2010s). Concerning the study at large: Peripheral blood was collected at initial diagnosis, before any treatment. To identify distinguishing TCR V-J signatures, a discovery cohort of 95 to 100 patients was used, comprising 43 with Graves' ophthalmopathy and around 57 with stable Graves' hyperthyroidism. An independent validation cohort of under 20 hyperthyroidism patients and about 15 patients who later progressed to ophthalmopathy tested prospective prediction of ophthalmopathy. The roughly 91 discovery patients were randomly divided into training and test sets at a 7:3 ratio. In roughly six Graves' hyperthyroidism patients, the study also compared T-cell repertoires from thyroid tissue with T-cell repertoires from blood. After blood sampling, hyperthyroidism patients were treated with methimazole at a starting dose of 30 mg daily, and ophthalmopathy patients were treated with high-dose intravenous methylprednisolone. TCR Vbeta CDR3 sequencing of 135 peripheral blood samples (around 45 ophthalmopathy, some 75 hyperthyroidism and approximately 17 progressor patients) is reported in the paper.

Stable Graves' hyperthyroidism was defined as no progression to ophthalmopathy during 18 months of follow-up. The hyperthyroidism patients were between 18 and 65 years old and newly diagnosed, with a disease duration of less than 2 months. Exclusion was applied to patients with uncontrolled infections, other autoimmune diseases, pregnancy or lactation. Diagnoses relied on clinical symptoms, serum thyroxine and TRAb, thyroid ultrasound and orbital computed tomography. Ficoll-Paque density gradient centrifugation was used to isolate PBMCs from around 9.1 ml of fresh peripheral blood. Total RNA was extracted using Trizol reagent, and RNA quality was assessed on an Agilent 2100 Bioanalyzer. General conclusions and limits of the study: In validation, the model predicted progression to ophthalmopathy with roughly 66% sensitivity and roughly 72% specificity, a median of around six months before onset. Blood samples also contained most of the expanded thyroid clonotypes (frequency above 0.001), which suggests that blood repertoires may reflect thyroid immune responses. A 13 V-J signature model separated ophthalmopathy from stable hyperthyroidism, with over 85% sensitivity and about 81% specificity in cross-validation and 80%/75% in testing. Sample size was not statistically predetermined, and blinding of investigators to group allocation was not performed.

TCR beta CDR3 regions were amplified from RNA transcripts. The first round of RT-PCR for the TCR CDR3 was performed with the HTBI primer set and the Qiagen OneStep RT-PCR kit. Libraries were constructed in a second round of multiplex PCR, after which size selection and purification were carried out. Sequencing of the libraries was done on an Illumina HiSeq2000 using paired-end 100 bp reads. As for the original processing: SOAPnuke was used to process the raw data, removing reads that contained adapters or uncalled bases, had a mean Phred below 15, or lacked an exact match to the constant primer or identifier. High-quality paired reads were merged with COPE v1.2.5, and unique nucleotide sequences were defined as clonotypes. MiTCR v1.1 was used to align clonotypes to the IMGT TRBV, TRBD and TRBJ reference segments. Only V-J combinations with frequency above 0.0001, covering approximately 99% of repertoires, were analysed. The TCS score was defined as F50 (clonal expansion) divided by E x V (chaos), with BLOSUM62-based TCRdist calculated between CDR3 peptides within each V-J. Welch's t-statistics and random forest reduced 500 to 550 V-J features to some 14, which were used in a naive Bayes classifier (R e1071). Through fastp at Q25 and MiXCR, TCRdb rebuilt clones from the public reads, retaining in-frame beta chains. Here each entry gathers all rows of one CDR3 protein and keeps the most common genes and DNA. TCRdb, not the authors, supplied the V and J calls. The sample profile shows 350,000 to 400,000 distinct CDR3 sequences; about 15% of them were found once. The top ten clones comprise 32% of the sample.

This clonotype has ten or more counts. Its specific antigen is unknown. No base quality values were provided; no much bigger clone lies one nucleotide off. In the germline V gene, CDR1 corresponds to SGHRS and CDR2 to YFSETQ. Between the V and J ends, shortened by 0 bases and 0 bases respectively, the junction contains 17 bases. The CDR3, cysteine through phenylalanine, is 18 amino acids long. Only CDR3 DNA remains: 54 bases, in frame from the first base. This sequence was found in a woman aged 30 to 39 with Graves' hyperthyroidism. The V gene is TRBV5-1 and the J gene is TRBJ2-3; confidence is insufficient to name the D gene. Sequences were obtained from blood. The DNA is TGCGCCAGCAGCTTGGCCACTCGCGTGGATTCTAGCACAGATACGCAGTATTTT. The resulting protein is CASSLATRVDSSTDTQYF.